In its sample, the clone carrying this T cell receptor (beta chain) was seen a few times. Its cognate antigen is unknown. The data were taken from a study of beta chain features in type 1 diabetes. One heparinised blood draw averaging approximately 120 mL was given by each donor. CD4+ cells of the naive, central memory, regulatory and stem cell-like memory types were sorted via CD45RO/CCR7/CD25/CD127/CD95/CD27. Post-sort purity exceeded 98% for all sorted populations. V dropped 3 bases and J dropped 4 bases, with 12 bases sitting between them. Germline V gene sequence: CDR1 MGHDK, CDR2 SYGVNS. The CDR3 sequence is 14 residues long. Expressed TCRB transcripts got sequenced, as all isolated RNA was reverse transcribed. Generated by immunoSEQ multiplex PCR, the TCRdb table keeps only in-frame clones and is missing some. The sample consists of 150,000 to 200,000 clones, 7% to 10% of them appearing once.

Study-level results: Researchers cautioned that cDNA sequencing could over-represent cells with high TCR expression.

Sequencing was performed on central memory CD4+ T cells from blood. The rearrangement links TRBV25-1 to TRBJ2-5, with D tentatively TRBD1 (6 bases). The receptor's source is a woman under 30 in good health. For the CDR3, the DNA is TGTGCCAGCAGTGACTACAGGGTTGGAGAGACCCAGTACTTC. This gives the protein CASSDYRVGETQYF.